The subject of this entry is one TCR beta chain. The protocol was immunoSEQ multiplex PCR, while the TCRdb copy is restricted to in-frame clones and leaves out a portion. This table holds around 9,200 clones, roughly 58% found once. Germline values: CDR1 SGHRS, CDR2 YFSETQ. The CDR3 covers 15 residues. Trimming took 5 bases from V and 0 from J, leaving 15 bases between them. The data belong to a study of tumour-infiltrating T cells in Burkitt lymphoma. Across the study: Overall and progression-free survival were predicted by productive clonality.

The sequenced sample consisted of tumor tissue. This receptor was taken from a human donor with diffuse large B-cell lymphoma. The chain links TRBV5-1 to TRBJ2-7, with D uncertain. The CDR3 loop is CASSPDPSTSYEQYF. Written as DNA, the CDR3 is TGCGCCAGCAGTCCCGATCCGTCGACCTCCTACGAGCAGTACTTC.